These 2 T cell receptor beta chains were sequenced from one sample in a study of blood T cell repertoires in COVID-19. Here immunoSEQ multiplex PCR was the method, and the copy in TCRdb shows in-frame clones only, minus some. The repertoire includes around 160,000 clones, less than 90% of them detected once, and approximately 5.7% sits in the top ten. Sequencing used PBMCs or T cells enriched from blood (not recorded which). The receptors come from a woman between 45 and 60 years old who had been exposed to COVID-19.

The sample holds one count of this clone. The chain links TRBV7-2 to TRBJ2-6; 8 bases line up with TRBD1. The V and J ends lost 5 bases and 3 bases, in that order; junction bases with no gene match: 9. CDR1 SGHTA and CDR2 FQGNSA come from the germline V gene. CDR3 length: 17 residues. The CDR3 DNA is TGTGCCAGCAGCACCCGAACAGGGGGGAGTGGGGCCAACGTCCTGACTTTC. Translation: CASSTRTGGSGANVLTF.

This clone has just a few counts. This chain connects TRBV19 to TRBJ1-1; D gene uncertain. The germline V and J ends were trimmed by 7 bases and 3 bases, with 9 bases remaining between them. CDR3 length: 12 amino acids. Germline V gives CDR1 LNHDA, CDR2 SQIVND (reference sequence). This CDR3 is CASNREDTEAFF. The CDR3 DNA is TGTGCCAGTAATCGGGAAGACACTGAAGCTTTCTTT.